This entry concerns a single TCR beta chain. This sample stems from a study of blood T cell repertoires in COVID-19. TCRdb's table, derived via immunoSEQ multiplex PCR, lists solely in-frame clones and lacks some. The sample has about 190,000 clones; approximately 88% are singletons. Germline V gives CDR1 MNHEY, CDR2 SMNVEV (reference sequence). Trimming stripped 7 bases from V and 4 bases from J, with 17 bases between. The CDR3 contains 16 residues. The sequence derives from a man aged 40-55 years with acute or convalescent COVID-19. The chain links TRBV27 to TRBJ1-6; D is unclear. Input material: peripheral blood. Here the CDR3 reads CASTTDWAGYNSPLHF. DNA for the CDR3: TGTGCCAGCACCACGGACTGGGCGGGTTATAATTCACCCCTCCACTTT.